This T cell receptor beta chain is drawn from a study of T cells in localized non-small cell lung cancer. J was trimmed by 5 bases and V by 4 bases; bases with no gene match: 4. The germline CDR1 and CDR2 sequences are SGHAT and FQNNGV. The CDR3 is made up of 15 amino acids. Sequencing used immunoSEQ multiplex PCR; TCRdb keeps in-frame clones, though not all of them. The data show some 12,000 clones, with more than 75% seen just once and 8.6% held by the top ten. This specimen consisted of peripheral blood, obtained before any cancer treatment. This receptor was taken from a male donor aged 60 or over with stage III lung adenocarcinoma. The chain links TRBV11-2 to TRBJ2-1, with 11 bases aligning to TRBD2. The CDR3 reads CASSSLAGGDNEQFF. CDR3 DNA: TGTGCCAGCAGCTCTCTAGCGGGAGGAGACAATGAGCAGTTCTTC.